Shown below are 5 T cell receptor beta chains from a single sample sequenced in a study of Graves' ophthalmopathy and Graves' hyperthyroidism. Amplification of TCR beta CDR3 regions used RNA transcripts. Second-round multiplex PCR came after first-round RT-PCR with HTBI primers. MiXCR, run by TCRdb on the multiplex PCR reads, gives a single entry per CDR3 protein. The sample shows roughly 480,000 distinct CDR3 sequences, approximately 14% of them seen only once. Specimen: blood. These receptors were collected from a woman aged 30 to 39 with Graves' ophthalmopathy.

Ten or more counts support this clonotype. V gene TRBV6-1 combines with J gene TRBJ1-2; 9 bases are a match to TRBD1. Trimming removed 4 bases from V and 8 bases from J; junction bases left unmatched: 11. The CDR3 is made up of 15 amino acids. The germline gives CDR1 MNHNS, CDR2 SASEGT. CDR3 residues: CASSAPSGQGRGYTF. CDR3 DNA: TGTGCCAGCAGTGCACCCAGCGGACAGGGGCGCGGCTACACCTTC.

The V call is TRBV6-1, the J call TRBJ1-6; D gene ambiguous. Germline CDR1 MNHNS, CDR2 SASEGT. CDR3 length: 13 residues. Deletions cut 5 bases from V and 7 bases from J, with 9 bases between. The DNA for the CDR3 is TGTGCCAGCAGTTTAGCCACAAATTCACCCCTCCACTTT. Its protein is CASSLATNSPLHF.

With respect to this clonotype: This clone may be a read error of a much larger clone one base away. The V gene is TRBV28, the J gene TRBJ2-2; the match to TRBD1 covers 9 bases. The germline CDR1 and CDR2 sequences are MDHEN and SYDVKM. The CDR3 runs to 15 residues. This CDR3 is CASSLMGQGVGELCF. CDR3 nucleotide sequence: TGTGCCAGCAGTTTAATGGGACAGGGCGTCGGGGAGCTGTGTTTT. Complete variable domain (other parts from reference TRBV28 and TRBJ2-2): DVKVTQSSRYLVKRTGEKVFLECVQDMDHENMFWYRQDPGLGLRLIYFSYDVKMKEKGDIPEGYSVSREKKERFSLILESASTNQTSMYLCASSLMGQGVGELCFGEGSRLTVL.

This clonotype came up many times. Here the CDR3 reads CASSFPNSYEQYF. In DNA, the CDR3 is TGTGCCAGTAGTTTCCCCAACTCCTACGAGCAGTACTTC. V usage is TRBV19 and J usage is TRBJ2-7; D gene uncertain. Germline V CDR1 and CDR2: LNHDA, SQIVND (reference sequence). The V and J ends lost 5 bases and 0 bases respectively, with 8 bases between them. There are 13 residues in the CDR3.

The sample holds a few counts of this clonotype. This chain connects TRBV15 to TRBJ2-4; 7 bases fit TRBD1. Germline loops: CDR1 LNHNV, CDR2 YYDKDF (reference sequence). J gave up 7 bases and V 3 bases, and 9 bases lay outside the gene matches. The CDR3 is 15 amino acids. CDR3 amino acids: CATSRRPGTVNIQYF. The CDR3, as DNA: TGTGCCACCAGCAGGCGCCCGGGGACAGTGAACATTCAGTACTTC.